This T cell receptor beta chain was observed in a study of shared clonotypes between healthy human individuals. This CDR3 spans 19 amino acids. Losses at the gene ends were 0 bases for V and 0 bases for J; bases not matched to a gene: 4. The germline V gene has CDR1 WNHNN and CDR2 SYGVQD (reference sequence). Repertoires were generated with immunoSEQ multiplex PCR, while TCRdb's copy carries only in-frame clones and drops some. The sample consists of some 2,000,000 clones, approximately 96% of them appearing once. About this clone: The target antigen is unknown.

Findings and limits, study-wide: Some naive CD4 clonotypes, around 4.9%, turned up in common across several donors. Lower generation probabilities were found for non-shared clonotypes than for those shared by all four donors.

The sequence came from a young man in good health. The chain uses TRBV10-1 and TRBJ2-1, with 14 positions matching TRBD2. What was sequenced was naive CD4+ T cells sorted from blood. Subset indicated: CD45RA+ positively selected. This chain's CDR3 is CASSESRLAGGNSYNEQFF. CDR3 coding DNA: TGCGCCAGCAGTGAGTCGCGACTAGCGGGAGGGAACTCCTACAATGAGCAGTTCTTC.